This passage covers 15 T cell receptor beta chains from one sample sequenced in a study of T cells in Graves' hyperthyroidism and ophthalmopathy. Amplified TCR beta CDR3 regions came from RNA transcripts. Carried out on the TCR CDR3, a first-round RT-PCR used the HTBI primer set. TCRdb itself ran the multiplex PCR reads through MiXCR, one entry per CDR3 protein. The sample shows a few hundred thousand distinct CDR3 sequences, less than 20% of them seen only once. What was sequenced was blood. The receptors derive from a woman aged 25 to 39 with Graves' hyperthyroidism.

The sample holds one count of this clonotype. The chain uses TRBV4-1 and TRBJ1-6; a weak D match, TRBD1 (6 bases). Trimming cost V 1 base and J 8 bases, with 12 bases left between them. The CDR3 is 15 amino acids. The germline V gene encodes CDR1 MGHRA and CDR2 YSYEKL. The CDR3 nucleotides are TGCGCCAGCAGCCAAGCCGGACAGTCCGATTCACCCCTCCACTTT. This encodes CASSQAGQSDSPLHF.

In its sample, this clonotype was seen many times. The gene calls are TRBV7-3 and TRBJ2-1; D is ambiguous. CDR3 size: 13 residues. V gave up 5 bases and J gave up 8 bases, with 13 bases separating them. CDR1 is SGHTA and CDR2 is FQGTGA in the germline V gene. CDR3 nucleotides: TGTGCCAGCAGCCATCCTCCGTACTATGAGCAGTTCTTC. Its translation is CASSHPPYYEQFF.

This clonotype has just a few counts. The CDR3 ends on some other residue instead of the conserved phenylalanine or tryptophan, so this is likely a read error. This sequence joins TRBV7-2 and TRBJ2-2; D unclear. V was cut by 5 bases and J by 8 bases, with 18 bases left in between. The CDR3 length is 15 residues. Germline lookup yields CDR1 SGHTA and CDR2 FQGNSA. The CDR3 reads CASSLTGPYDGELFL. The CDR3 DNA reads as TGTGCCAGCAGCCTTACCGGGCCGTACGATGGGGAGCTGTTTCTT.

This clonotype was counted at least ten times. CDR3 loop: CASRYTRDSTDTQYF. CDR3 coding DNA: TGTGCCAGCAGATACACGCGGGATAGCACAGATACGCAGTATTTT. The J gene is TRBJ2-3, the V gene TRBV3-1; tentatively, D is TRBD2 (6 bases). CDR1 and CDR2 from the germline V gene are LGHDT and YNNKEL (reference sequence). Deletions cut 6 bases from V and 0 bases from J, with 13 bases between. The CDR3 length is 15 residues.

This clonotype was found many times. This chain joins TRBV27 and TRBJ1-1; D may be TRBD1 (5 bases). Trimming cost V 4 bases and J 4 bases, with 13 bases left between them. The CDR3 covers 14 residues. The germline gives CDR1 MNHEY, CDR2 SMNVEV (reference sequence). CDR3 bases: TGTGCCAGCAGTTGGGGGGGGTACGGCACTGAAGCTTTCTTT. It specifies CASSWGGYGTEAFF.

This clonotype was picked up many times. V usage is TRBV11-3 and J usage is TRBJ2-1; perhaps TRBD2 as D (5 bases). Germline loops: CDR1 SGHNT, CDR2 YENEEA. The CDR3 extends over 15 amino acids. Trimming stripped 2 bases from V and 9 bases from J, with 17 bases between. CDR3 in DNA: TGTGCCAGCAGCTTAAATTTGGTCGGGGTAACTGAGCAGTTCTTC. Encoded protein: CASSLNLVGVTEQFF.

In this sample, this clonotype turned up many times. The chain recombines TRBV10-1 with TRBJ2-5; the D is unclear. This CDR3 has 14 residues. V was pared by 2 bases and J by 1 base, with 8 bases between. In germline, CDR1 is WNHNN, CDR2 SYGVQD (reference sequence). CDR3 DNA: TGCGCCAGCAGTGAGAGGGTAGGCCAAGAGACCCAGTACTTC. It codes for CASSERVGQETQYF.

This chain connects TRBV10-3 to TRBJ1-5, with D hard to call. The CDR3 covers 12 residues. V was clipped by 6 bases and J by 6 bases, with 9 bases between them. Per the germline V gene, CDR1 is ENHRY and CDR2 is SYGVKD. Written as DNA, the CDR3 is TGTGCCATCAGCAAAGAAGGTCAGCCCCAGCATTTT. Translation: CAISKEGQPQHF.

J is TRBJ2-2 and V is TRBV29-1; TRBD2 matches 13 bases. Trimming removed 4 bases from V and 7 bases from J; junction bases left unmatched: 18. Germline V CDR1 and CDR2: SQVTM, ANQGSEA. The CDR3 sequence is 19 residues long. Here the CDR3 reads CSVAGITSGRAQNIGELFF. CDR3 DNA sequence: TGCAGCGTTGCCGGTATCACTAGCGGGAGGGCTCAAAATATCGGGGAGCTGTTTTTT.

The chain employs TRBV4-3 and TRBJ1-4; 9 nucleotides line up with TRBD1. Germline-derived CDR1 and CDR2 are LGHNA and YSLEER. V lost 4 bases, J lost 5 bases, and 5 bases stayed unmatched. This CDR3 spans 15 amino acids. Here the CDR3 DNA reads TGCGCCAGCAGCCGGTACGGGACAGGGAATGAAAAACTGTTTTTT. Translated, it gives CASSRYGTGNEKLFF.

The chain has TRBV10-3 and TRBJ2-3; no reliable D call. Germline CDR1 and CDR2: ENHRY and SYGVKD. The CDR3 extends over 14 amino acids. V was trimmed by 3 bases and J by 8 bases, leaving 15 bases between them. CDR3 sequence reads: CAISEGITVGTQYF. Written as DNA, the CDR3 is TGTGCCATCAGTGAAGGAATCACCGTTGGTACGCAGTATTTT.

This clonotype was picked up a small number of times. This rearrangement joins TRBV5-1 to TRBJ2-5, with TRBD1 matching 9 bases. J lost 2 bases, V lost 5 bases, and 4 bases had no gene match. Germline values: CDR1 SGHRS, CDR2 YFSETQ. The length of the CDR3 is 14 residues. CDR3 residues: CASSSGQGQETQYF. CDR3 coding DNA: TGCGCCAGCAGTTCCGGACAGGGGCAAGAGACCCAGTACTTC.

Ten or more counts support this clonotype. The CDR3 region has the DNA TGTGCCAGCAGTGAAGGTGGACTAGCGGGGACAGATACGCAGTATTTT. Translation gives CASSEGGLAGTDTQYF. V and J are TRBV6-1 and TRBJ2-3; 12 nucleotides line up with TRBD2. Germline V lookup: CDR1 MNHNS, CDR2 SASEGT. J gave up 3 bases and V 1 base, and 2 bases lay outside the gene matches. The CDR3 length is 16 residues.

The genes are TRBV11-1 and TRBJ2-7, with TRBD1 as a possible D gene (5 bases). Trimming pared 3 bases from V and 4 bases from J, leaving 22 bases between. The CDR3 sequence is 17 residues long. CDR1 is SGHAT, CDR2 FQDESV, per germline (reference sequence). CDR3 bases: TGTGCCAGCAGCTTGTTTGGGGCTGCCCCGGCGAGGTACGAGCAGTACTTC. It is translated as CASSLFGAAPARYEQYF.

The rearrangement uses TRBV5-1 and TRBJ2-2; D could derive from TRBD1 or TRBD2 (5 bases each). CDR1 SGHRS and CDR2 YFSETQ come from the germline V gene. The CDR3 extends over 18 amino acids. Trimming took off 4 bases at V and 1 base at J, with 20 bases between the two ends. CDR3 DNA sequence: TGCGCCAGCAGCAACCGCCGGGACCGAGGGGTGAACACCGGGGAGCTGTTTTTT. Translated, it gives CASSNRRDRGVNTGELFF.